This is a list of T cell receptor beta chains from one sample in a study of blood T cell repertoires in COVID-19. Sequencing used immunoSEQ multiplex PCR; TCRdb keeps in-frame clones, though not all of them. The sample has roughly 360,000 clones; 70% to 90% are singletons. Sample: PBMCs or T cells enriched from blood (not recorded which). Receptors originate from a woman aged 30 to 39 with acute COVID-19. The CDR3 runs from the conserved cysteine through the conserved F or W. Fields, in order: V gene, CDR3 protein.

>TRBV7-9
CASNPPPGPEAFF
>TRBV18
CAARFPKQGRSEKLFF
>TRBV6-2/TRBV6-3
CASSPDRYYEQYF
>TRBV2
CASSEAGGISGANVLTF
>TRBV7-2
CASSQGLASHNEQFF
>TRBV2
CASRDNEAFF
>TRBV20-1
CSAKQGKGYTF
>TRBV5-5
CASSSYRGYEQYF
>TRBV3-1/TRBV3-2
CASSFRTGERYTF
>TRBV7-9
CASSQAGNQETQYF
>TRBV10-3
CAINQANTGELFF
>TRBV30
CAWGTGNSYGYTF
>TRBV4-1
CASSLGQGNYGYTF
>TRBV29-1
CSVEGPTGTGQGKLFF
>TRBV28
CASSLLTDSNQPQHF
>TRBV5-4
CASSPLVGGQTF
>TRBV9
CASSGQGLSYGYTF
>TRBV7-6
CASSFVGGVGTDTQYF
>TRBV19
CASSIHRAGAEDTQYF
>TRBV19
CASSTRTSGSTDTQYF
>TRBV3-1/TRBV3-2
CASTQGQPGNTIYF
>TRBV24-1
CATRGGDRGLSYEQYF
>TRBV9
CASSVDEVRSPLHF
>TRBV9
CASSKVGQGTANEKLFF
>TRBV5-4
CASSWDRAGEQYF
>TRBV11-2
CASSFKALHGMINQPQHF
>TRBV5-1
CASSLTITGLSYEQYF
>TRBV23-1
CASSQSGTGSEKLFF
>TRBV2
CASRKMGQGEGNTIYF
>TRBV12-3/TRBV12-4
CASNTAGYYEQYF
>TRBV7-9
CASRLVGTDNEQFF
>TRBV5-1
CASSLASGYEQYF
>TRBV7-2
CASSLATQNNEQFF
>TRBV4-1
CASSQDRLWRGEQFF
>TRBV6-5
CASRGGQGTKNIQYF
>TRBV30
CAWSSGDTQYF
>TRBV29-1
CSVAEGLGTYEQYF
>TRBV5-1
CASSLLQTGRNTEAFF
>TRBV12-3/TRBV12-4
CASRRTGTYGYTF
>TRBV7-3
CASSPARESGYTF
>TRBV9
CASSVTAHTEAFF
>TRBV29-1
CSVGPGMNTEAFF
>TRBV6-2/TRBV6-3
CASSSGTGQTDTQYF
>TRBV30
CAWNRQGGTGELFF
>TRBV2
CASSYGQKVAFF
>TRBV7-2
CASSLSGGGGTDTQYF